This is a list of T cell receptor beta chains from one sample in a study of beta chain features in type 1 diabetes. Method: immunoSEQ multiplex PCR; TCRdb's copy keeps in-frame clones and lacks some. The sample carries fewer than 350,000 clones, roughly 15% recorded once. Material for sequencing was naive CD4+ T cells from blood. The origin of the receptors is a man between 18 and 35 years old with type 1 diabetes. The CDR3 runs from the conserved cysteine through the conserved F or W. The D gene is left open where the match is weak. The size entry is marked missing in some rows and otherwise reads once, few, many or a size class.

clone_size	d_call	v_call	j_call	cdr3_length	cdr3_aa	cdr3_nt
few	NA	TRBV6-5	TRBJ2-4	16	CASSYSASLAKNIQYF	TGTGCCAGCAGTTACTCGGCTTCCCTAGCCAAAAACATTCAGTACTTC
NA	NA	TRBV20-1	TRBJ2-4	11	CSVPTGNIQYF	TGCAGTGTTCCCACAGGGAACATTCAGTACTTC
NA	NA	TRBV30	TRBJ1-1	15	CAWSALGRSNTEAFF	TGTGCCTGGAGTGCCTTAGGCCGGAGTAACACTGAAGCTTTCTTT
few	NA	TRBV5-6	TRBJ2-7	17	CASSLFVRGARSYEQYF	TGTGCCAGCAGCTTGTTTGTTCGGGGGGCGCGTTCCTACGAGCAGTACTTC
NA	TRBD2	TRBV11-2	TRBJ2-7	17	CASSSSPSGRRPYEQYF	TGTGCCAGCAGCTCCAGCCCTAGCGGGAGACGCCCCTACGAGCAGTACTTC
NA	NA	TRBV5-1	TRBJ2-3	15	CASSLGGTTTDTQYF	TGCGCCAGCAGCTTAGGGGGAACCACCACAGATACGCAGTATTTT
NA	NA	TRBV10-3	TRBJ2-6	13	CAIRRSGANVLTF	TGTGCCATCAGGAGGTCTGGGGCCAACGTCCTGACTTTC
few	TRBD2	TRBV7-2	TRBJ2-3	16	CASRTALARATDTQYF	TGTGCCAGCCGAACCGCACTAGCGCGGGCCACAGATACGCAGTATTTT
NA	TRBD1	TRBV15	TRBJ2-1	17	CATSREPGTVASNEQFF	TGTGCCACCAGCAGAGAACCCGGGACAGTCGCTTCCAATGAGCAGTTCTTC
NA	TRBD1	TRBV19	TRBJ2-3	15	CASSRKGAILDTQYF	TGTGCCAGTAGTAGAAAGGGGGCGATTCTTGATACGCAGTATTTT
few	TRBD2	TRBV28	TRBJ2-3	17	CASSSLPGLAGGYTQYF	TGTGCCAGCAGTTCCTTACCGGGACTAGCGGGGGGATATACGCAGTATTTT
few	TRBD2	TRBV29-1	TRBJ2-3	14	CSVVTSGSTDTQYF	TGCAGCGTTGTTACTAGCGGGAGCACAGATACGCAGTATTTT
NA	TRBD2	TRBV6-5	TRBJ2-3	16	CASSYRAGGNTDTQYF	TGTGCCAGCAGTTACCGGGCCGGGGGGAACACAGATACGCAGTATTTT
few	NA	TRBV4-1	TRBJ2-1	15	CASSQARVSYNEQFF	TGCGCCAGCAGCCAAGCACGGGTGAGTTACAATGAGCAGTTCTTC
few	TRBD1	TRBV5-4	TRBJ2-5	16	CASSAEGTGGRETQYF	TGTGCCAGCAGCGCCGAGGGGACAGGGGGGCGGGAGACCCAGTACTTC
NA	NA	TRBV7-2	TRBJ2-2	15	CASSLEAGWNGELFF	TGTGCCAGCAGCTTAGAGGCAGGGTGGAACGGGGAGCTGTTTTTT
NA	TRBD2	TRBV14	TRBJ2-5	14	CASSHGGALETQYF	TGTGCCAGCAGCCACGGGGGGGCCTTGGAGACCCAGTACTTC
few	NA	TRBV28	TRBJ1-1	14	CASTRGGSKSEAFF	TGTGCCAGCACCCGGGGAGGGAGTAAGTCTGAAGCTTTCTTT
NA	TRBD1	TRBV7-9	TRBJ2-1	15	CASSPTRDRGNEQFF	TGTGCCAGCAGCCCAACCCGGGACAGGGGCAATGAGCAGTTCTTC
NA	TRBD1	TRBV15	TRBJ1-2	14	CATSRATGGSGYTF	TGTGCCACCAGCAGAGCGACAGGGGGCAGTGGCTACACCTTC
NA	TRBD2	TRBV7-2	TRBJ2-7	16	CASSPRLAGGSWEQYF	TGTGCCAGCAGCCCCCGGCTAGCGGGGGGCTCCTGGGAGCAGTACTTC
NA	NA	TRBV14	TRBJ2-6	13	CASDSSGANVLTF	TGTGCCAGCGACAGCTCTGGGGCCAACGTCCTGACTTTC
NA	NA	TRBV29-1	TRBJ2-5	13	CSVVVGAGETQYF	TGCAGCGTTGTAGTGGGGGCAGGAGAGACCCAGTACTTC
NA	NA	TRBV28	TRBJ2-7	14	CASSVDGAGLEQYF	TGTGCCAGCAGTGTTGATGGGGCTGGCTTGGAGCAGTACTTC